These T cell receptor beta chains were read from a single sample in a study of control samples from healthy donors and cancer patients. Method: immunoSEQ multiplex PCR; TCRdb's copy keeps in-frame clones and lacks some. The sample contains tens of thousands of clones, about 81% of which appear only once. The sample was PBMCs. Receptors were obtained from a man in his sixties or seventies with lung cancer. Each CDR3 is given with its conserved first and last residue. A D gene is named only where the DNA matches it firmly. The listing skips clone size in some rows; elsewhere it reads once, few, many or a size class.

>TRBJ2-2|NA|TRBV10-1|NA|13
CASSEAGFGELFF
TGCGCCAGCAGTGAGGCAGGGTTCGGGGAGCTGTTTTTT
>TRBJ2-7|NA|TRBV11-3|TRBD1|13
CASSSGTEYEQYF
TGTGCCAGCAGCTCCGGGACAGAATACGAGCAGTACTTC
>TRBJ1-6|NA|TRBV29-1|TRBD1|14
CSVGDRGPNSPLHF
TGCAGCGTGGGAGACAGGGGGCCGAATTCACCCCTCCACTTT
>TRBJ2-7|NA|TRBV6-5|TRBD1|15
CASSSGQVLSYEQYF
TGTGCCAGCAGTTCTGGACAGGTTCTATCCTACGAGCAGTACTTC
>TRBJ2-2|NA|TRBV27|NA|15
CASSPSRGHTGELFF
TGTGCCAGCAGTCCCTCGCGGGGGCATACCGGGGAGCTGTTTTTT
>TRBJ1-3|NA|TRBV3-1/TRBV3-2|NA|16
CASSRTSGTSGNTIYF
TGTGCCAGCAGCCGCACTTCTGGGACCTCTGGAAACACCATATATTTT
>TRBJ2-7|NA|TRBV29-1|TRBD2|13
CSVSGGPSYEQYF
TGCAGCGTTAGCGGGGGGCCCTCCTACGAGCAGTACTTC
>TRBJ2-7|NA|TRBV5-1|TRBD1|12
CASSSDRDEQYF
TGCGCCAGCAGCTCGGACAGGGACGAGCAGTACTTC
>TRBJ1-2|NA|TRBV3-1/TRBV3-2|NA|13
CASSPRGGYGYTF
TGTGCCAGCAGCCCTCGGGGGGGCTACGGCTACACCTTC
>TRBJ1-1|NA|TRBV4-3|NA|14
CASSRLVSEAEAFF
TGCGCCAGCAGCCGACTCGTTTCGGAAGCTGAAGCTTTCTTT
>TRBJ1-1|NA|TRBV5-1|TRBD1|16
CASSLATGTGKTEAFF
TGCGCCAGCAGCTTGGCCACCGGGACAGGAAAGACTGAAGCTTTCTTT
>TRBJ2-6|NA|TRBV4-2|NA|18
CASSQSRTALSGANVLTF
TGTGCCAGCAGCCAATCTCGGACAGCTCTCTCTGGGGCCAACGTCCTGACTTTC
>TRBJ2-3|once|TRBV27|NA|15
CASSLTARPTDTQYF
TGTGCCAGCAGTTTAACGGCCAGACCCACAGATACGCAGTATTTT
>TRBJ1-5|NA|TRBV3-1/TRBV3-2|NA|11
CASSQYQPQHF
TGTGCCAGCAGTCAGTATCAGCCCCAGCATTTT
>TRBJ2-2|once|TRBV24-1|TRBD1|13
CATGTGATGELFF
TGTGCCACCGGGACAGGGGCGACCGGGGAGCTGTTTTTT
>TRBJ2-1|NA|TRBV6-6|NA|15
CASSYSQNRVNEQFF
TGTGCCAGCAGTTACTCTCAGAACAGGGTAAATGAGCAGTTCTTC